The table lists the clone carrying this T cell receptor (beta chain) with a few counts. Its antigen is still unknown. Other DNA sequences in the sample encode the same CDR3. Germline V CDR1 and CDR2: LNHDA, SQIVND (reference sequence). The CDR3 has 14 amino acids. V gave up 3 bases and J gave up 2 bases; unmatched junction bases: 4. Clones were sequenced by immunoSEQ multiplex PCR, and TCRdb holds only the in-frame ones, with some missing. The repertoire includes tens of thousands of clones, approximately 90% of them detected once, and around 7.6% sits in the top ten. The record originates from a study of radiotherapy plus CTLA-4 blockade in lung cancer. Overall study findings and caveats: Early clone dynamics of blood T cells, plus interferon-beta, reportedly predicted response best. After radiotherapy and ipilimumab, tumor-derived clones expanded in peripheral blood.

The TCR sequence derives from a human donor with non-small cell lung cancer whose response to radiotherapy plus ipilimumab could not be evaluated. The sequencing here drew on peripheral blood, taken from a patient treated with radiotherapy plus ipilimumab. This chain uses TRBV19 with TRBJ2-7; TRBD1 matches 7 bases. CDR3 protein: CASSIRDRAYEQYF. The CDR3 DNA follows: TGTGCCAGTAGTATCCGCGACAGGGCCTACGAGCAGTACTTC.